This TCR beta chain appears in the sequencing data of a study of cytomegalovirus exposure and HLA in healthy donors. Study observations and caveats: The Asian-associated ancestry cluster reportedly had fewer N-insertions than the approximately 700-donor mean in a later analysis. Indistinguishability led to the exclusion of some V segments, TRBV6-2 and TRBV6-3 included. Only CMV serostatus was available as immune exposure information.

Germline V gives CDR1 SGHTA, CDR2 FQGNSA. The CDR3 extends over 15 amino acids. V was shortened by 5 bases and J by 0 bases, with 8 bases between the two germline ends. The PCR made use of 60 Vbeta and 13 Jbeta primers. The repertoire was sequenced with immunoSEQ multiplex PCR; TCRdb's copy has only in-frame clones and lacks some. This table holds about 200,000 clones, 70% to 80% found once. With respect to this clone: The antigen remains unidentified.

Donors had nominal health at sampling but likely had unrecorded immune exposures. Sequences were obtained from PBMCs. The chain recombines TRBV7-2 with TRBJ2-6; no clear D gene. This clonotype was sampled from a male donor in good health and CMV-seropositive. The CDR3 nucleotides are TGTGCCAGCAGCGACACGTACTCTGGGGCCAACGTCCTGACTTTC. Residues: CASSDTYSGANVLTF.